The source of this T cell receptor beta chain is a study of human CD8 memory T cell subsets. The CDR3 sequence is 15 residues long. The germline V gene encodes CDR1 SGDLS and CDR2 YYNGEE. Generation of TCR beta libraries used UMI-labeled 5' RACE. With the 5' RACE reads reprocessed, TCRdb shows one record per CDR3 protein and no DNA. Its table lists about 18,000 distinct CDR3 sequences. Sequencing was performed on CD8+ T cells from PBMCs. The chain carries TRBV9 and TRBJ2-7; TCRdb lists TRBD1, though no DNA is available to test this call. The receptor comes from a human donor in good health. The CDR3 sequence: CASSFRGTGGNEQYF.